The rows below give T cell receptor beta chains drawn from one sample of a study of beta chain features in type 1 diabetes. Some clones are missing from TCRdb's copy, which holds only in-frame ones; the method was immunoSEQ multiplex PCR. The repertoire consists of 810,000 or so clones, with roughly 17% occurring once and the leading ten covering roughly 0.025%. The sequenced sample consisted of naive CD4+ T cells from blood. The receptors shown here come from a woman aged 18-30 years in good health. The CDR3 runs from the conserved cysteine through the conserved F or W. The order of the fields is V gene, D gene, clone size, CDR3 length, J gene, CDR3 protein, CDR3 DNA. The D gene is left open where the match is weak. The listing skips clone size in some rows; elsewhere it reads once, few, many or a size class.

TRBV5-1	TRBD2	.	17	TRBJ2-2	CASRRDPSGHFTGELFF	TGCGCCAGCAGACGGGACCCTAGCGGGCATTTCACCGGGGAGCTGTTTTTT
TRBV18	.	few	18	TRBJ1-5	CASSPKILQGRSNQPQHF	TGTGCCAGCTCACCAAAAATACTCCAGGGTAGAAGCAATCAGCCCCAGCATTTT
TRBV29-1	.	few	12	TRBJ1-1	CSVNYLNTEAFF	TGCAGCGTTAACTACCTGAACACTGAAGCTTTCTTT
TRBV5-6	.	.	16	TRBJ1-1	CASSPKGVGVNTEAFF	TGTGCCAGCAGCCCCAAGGGCGTGGGGGTGAACACTGAAGCTTTCTTT
TRBV9	.	.	13	TRBJ2-5	CASSATGIETQYF	TGTGCCAGCAGCGCGACAGGCATCGAGACCCAGTACTTC
TRBV7-9	.	.	15	TRBJ2-7	CASSLARRVGGEQYF	TGTGCCAGCAGCTTAGCTCGCAGGGTCGGAGGCGAGCAGTACTTC
TRBV13	.	few	14	TRBJ1-1	CASRIRSAYTEAFF	TGTGCCAGCAGAATCAGGAGCGCGTATACTGAAGCTTTCTTT
TRBV5-4	TRBD2	.	16	TRBJ2-1	CASSQRTSGSYNEQFF	TGTGCCAGCAGCCAAAGAACTAGCGGGAGTTACAATGAGCAGTTCTTC
TRBV28	.	.	14	TRBJ1-5	CAIQGGDSNQPQHF	TGTGCCATACAGGGAGGGGATAGCAATCAGCCCCAGCATTTT
TRBV7-2	.	few	13	TRBJ2-3	CASSLRGLDTQYF	TGTGCCAGCAGCTTAAGGGGTTTGGATACGCAGTATTTT
TRBV2	.	few	12	TRBJ1-2	CASSEDLFGYTF	TGTGCCAGCAGTGAGGATCTCTTCGGCTACACCTTC
TRBV7-3	.	.	15	TRBJ2-5	CASSLLGMLGETQYF	TGTGCCAGCAGCTTATTGGGCATGCTGGGAGAGACCCAGTACTTC
TRBV27	.	once	12	TRBJ2-7	CASKSTGAKTYF	TGTGCCAGCAAATCAACGGGGGCCAAAACGTACTTC
TRBV14	.	.	16	TRBJ2-5	CASSQAPTPGEETQYF	TGTGCCAGCAGCCAAGCCCCTACACCCGGGGAAGAGACCCAGTACTTC
TRBV28	.	.	13	TRBJ2-7	CASSLRSGYEQYF	TGTGCCAGCAGTTTACGGTCCGGCTACGAGCAGTACTTC
TRBV6-5	.	.	15	TRBJ2-3	CASGRVSGLTDTQYF	TGTGCCAGCGGTCGGGTTAGCGGACTAACAGATACGCAGTATTTT
TRBV7-9	TRBD1	.	15	TRBJ2-3	CASSLSGTGDDTQYF	TGTGCCAGCAGCTTAAGTGGGACAGGGGACGATACGCAGTATTTT
TRBV7-3	.	.	14	TRBJ2-4	CASSFPPTSDIQYF	TGTGCCAGCAGCTTTCCCCCGACCTCGGACATTCAGTACTTC
TRBV18	.	.	13	TRBJ1-2	CASSRDRSYGYTF	TGTGCCAGCTCACGAGACAGGAGCTATGGCTACACCTTC
TRBV5-1	.	.	12	TRBJ1-2	CASSPPPGGYTF	TGCGCCAGCAGCCCACCCCCCGGTGGCTACACCTTC
TRBV15	.	.	17	TRBJ2-5	CATSRDLGLEYVETQYF	TGTGCCACCAGCAGAGATCTCGGACTCGAGTACGTAGAGACCCAGTACTTC
TRBV14	.	few	12	TRBJ2-3	CASSQEGYTQYF	TGTGCCAGCAGCCAAGAAGGTTATACGCAGTATTTT
TRBV21-1	.	many	11	TRBJ1-1	CALREVGKAFF	TGTGCCCTCAGGGAGGTAGGCAAAGCTTTCTTT
TRBV18	.	few	15	TRBJ2-7	CASSPLAPPITEQYF	TGTGCCAGCTCACCACTGGCACCACCAATAACCGAGCAGTACTTC
TRBV10-3	.	few	12	TRBJ2-2	CATCLGTGELFF	TGTGCCACCTGTCTCGGGACCGGGGAGCTGTTTTTT
TRBV7-6	TRBD1	few	16	TRBJ2-7	CASSQQPSGTGYEQYF	TGTGCCAGCAGCCAGCAACCTTCCGGGACAGGTTACGAGCAGTACTTC
TRBV28	TRBD1	.	16	TRBJ2-1	CASSLGQGRGYNEQFF	TGTGCCAGCAGTTTGGGACAGGGTAGGGGGTACAATGAGCAGTTCTTC
TRBV11-2	.	.	15	TRBJ2-1	CASRLPANLYNEQFF	TGTGCCAGCCGACTTCCGGCAAATTTGTACAATGAGCAGTTCTTC
TRBV9	.	.	13	TRBJ2-2	CASSRENTGELFF	TGTGCCAGCAGCCGGGAGAACACCGGGGAGCTGTTTTTT
TRBV27	.	.	13	TRBJ2-7	CASSPSDSYEQYF	TGTGCCAGCAGTCCGAGCGACTCCTACGAGCAGTACTTC
TRBV14	TRBD2	.	18	TRBJ2-1	CASSQIPTLAGGPHPEFF	TGTGCCAGCAGCCAAATTCCCACTCTAGCGGGAGGGCCCCACCCGGAGTTCTTC
TRBV28	.	few	14	TRBJ1-1	CASSLTQEGTEAFF	TGTGCCAGCAGTTTAACCCAAGAGGGCACTGAAGCTTTCTTT
TRBV5-1	.	few	17	TRBJ2-2	CASSYASPTGVTGELFF	TGCGCCAGCAGCTACGCTTCTCCCACGGGGGTGACCGGGGAGCTGTTTTTT
TRBV29-1	.	.	15	TRBJ2-5	CSVVLEVSFSETQYF	TGCAGCGTTGTTTTAGAGGTTTCCTTTTCGGAGACCCAGTACTTC
TRBV19	TRBD1	.	13	TRBJ2-7	CASRQGGTYEQYF	TGTGCCAGTCGACAGGGGGGGACCTACGAGCAGTACTTC
TRBV6-6	.	few	11	TRBJ2-7	CASSSLYEQYF	TGTGCCAGCAGTTCGCTCTACGAGCAGTACTTC
TRBV2	.	many	14	TRBJ1-2	CASSESPRGGGYTF	TGTGCCAGCAGTGAATCCCCCAGGGGAGGTGGCTACACCTTC
TRBV2	TRBD1	few	16	TRBJ2-3	CASTSPRGTGLDTQYF	TGTGCCAGCACGTCGCCTCGTGGGACAGGTCTAGATACGCAGTATTTT
TRBV28	TRBD1	.	15	TRBJ2-7	CASSSGQGALYEQYF	TGTGCCAGCAGTTCTGGACAGGGGGCCTTATACGAGCAGTACTTC
TRBV5-6	.	.	14	TRBJ1-2	CASSLVDRDYGYTF	TGTGCCAGCAGCTTGGTGGACAGAGATTATGGCTACACCTTC
TRBV28	.	once	13	TRBJ1-2	CASRLPGAYGYTF	TGTGCCAGCCGGTTACCGGGGGCCTATGGCTACACCTTC
TRBV19	.	few	13	TRBJ2-5	CASSMIGQETQYF	TGTGCCAGTAGTATGATAGGACAAGAGACCCAGTACTTC
TRBV11-2	TRBD1	.	15	TRBJ2-7	CASSSLRDRTYEQYF	TGTGCCAGCAGCTCACTACGGGACAGGACTTACGAGCAGTACTTC
TRBV28	.	.	12	TRBJ2-7	CASSLLRYEQYF	TGTGCCAGCAGTTTATTGCGCTACGAGCAGTACTTC
TRBV5-6	TRBD1	.	14	TRBJ2-2	CASSQAGGTGELFF	TGTGCCAGCAGCCAAGCAGGGGGCACCGGGGAGCTGTTTTTT
TRBV29-1	TRBD1	few	13	TRBJ2-1	CSLRSGQVNEQFF	TGCAGCTTACGATCGGGACAGGTCAATGAGCAGTTCTTC
TRBV28	.	few	15	TRBJ1-2	CASTMDPLTNYGYTF	TGTGCCAGCACCATGGACCCGCTGACTAACTATGGCTACACCTTC
TRBV11-2	.	.	13	TRBJ2-5	CASSLGQKETQYF	TGTGCCAGCAGCCTGGGGCAGAAAGAGACCCAGTACTTC
TRBV28	TRBD2	.	17	TRBJ2-7	CASKAIAGGASSYEQYF	TGTGCCAGCAAGGCTATAGCGGGAGGGGCTAGCTCCTACGAGCAGTACTTC
TRBV11-2	TRBD2	.	17	TRBJ2-3	CASSLSLAGAPTDTQYF	TGTGCCAGCAGCTTATCTTTGGCGGGAGCCCCCACAGATACGCAGTATTTT
TRBV7-2	.	few	13	TRBJ1-5	CASSPRGNQPQHF	TGTGCCAGCAGCCCCCGCGGAAATCAGCCCCAGCATTTT
TRBV19	.	.	13	TRBJ2-3	CASSSRLLDTQYF	TGTGCCAGTAGTTCCCGACTCCTAGATACGCAGTATTTT
TRBV29-1	.	.	12	TRBJ2-1	CSVERRLNEQFF	TGCAGCGTTGAAAGACGGCTCAATGAGCAGTTCTTC
TRBV12-5	TRBD2	.	16	TRBJ2-1	CASGWGLAGGPKEQFF	TGTGCTAGTGGTTGGGGCCTAGCGGGAGGGCCCAAGGAGCAGTTCTTC
TRBV15	TRBD2	few	15	TRBJ2-3	CATSSGGRAEDTQYF	TGTGCCACCAGCTCTGGTGGGAGGGCCGAAGATACGCAGTATTTT